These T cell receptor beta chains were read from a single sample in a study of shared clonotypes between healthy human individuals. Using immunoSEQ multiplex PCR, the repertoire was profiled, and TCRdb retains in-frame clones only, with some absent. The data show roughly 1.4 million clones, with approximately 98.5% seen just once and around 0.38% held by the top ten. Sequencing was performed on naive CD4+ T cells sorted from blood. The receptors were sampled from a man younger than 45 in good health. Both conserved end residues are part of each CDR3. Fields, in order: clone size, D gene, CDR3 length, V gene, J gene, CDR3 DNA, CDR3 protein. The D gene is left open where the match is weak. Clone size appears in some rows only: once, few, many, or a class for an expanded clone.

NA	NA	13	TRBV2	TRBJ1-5	TGTGCCAGCAGCTCAGGGAGCAATCAGCCCCAGCATTTT	CASSSGSNQPQHF
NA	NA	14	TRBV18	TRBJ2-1	TGTGCCAGCTCACCGTCGGACATGGTGCTCGGGCAGTTCTTC	CASSPSDMVLGQFF
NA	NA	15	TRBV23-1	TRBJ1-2	TGCGCCAGCAGGCAGGGTCCCCATTTACTTGATGGCTACACCTTC	CASRQGPHLLDGYTF
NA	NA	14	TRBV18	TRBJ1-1	TGTGCCAGCTCACCCGGGACCGAACGGACTGAAGCTTTCTTT	CASSPGTERTEAFF
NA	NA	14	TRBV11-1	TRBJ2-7	TGTGCCAGCAGCTTGGCAAGGGATTCCTACGAGCAGTACTTC	CASSLARDSYEQYF
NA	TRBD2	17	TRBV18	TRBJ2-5	TGTGCCAGCTCACCATGGTACCCCGGGACTACACAAGAGACCCAGTACTTC	CASSPWYPGTTQETQYF
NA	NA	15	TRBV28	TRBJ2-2	TGTGCCAGCTCGGAAGGGGCGGCGAACACCGGGGAGCTGTTTTTT	CASSEGAANTGELFF
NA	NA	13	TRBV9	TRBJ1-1	TGTGCCAGCAGCAAAGGAGTGAACACTGAAGCTTTCTTT	CASSKGVNTEAFF
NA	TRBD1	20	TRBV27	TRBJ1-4	TGTGCCAGCAGTCCTACCCCAACAGGGGGCGTGAAGTTCGCTAATGAAAAACTGTTTTTT	CASSPTPTGGVKFANEKLFF
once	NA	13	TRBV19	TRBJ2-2	TGTGCCAGCGTCCCGGGAATCACCGGGGAGCTGTTTTTT	CASVPGITGELFF
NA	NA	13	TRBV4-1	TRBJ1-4	TGCGCCAGCAGCCTAACATTGGGTGAAAAACTGTTTTTT	CASSLTLGEKLFF
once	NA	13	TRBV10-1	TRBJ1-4	TGCGCCAGCAGTGAGTCCGGCAGGGGAAAACTGTTTTTT	CASSESGRGKLFF
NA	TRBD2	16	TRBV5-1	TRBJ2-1	TGCGCCAGCAGCTCCGGACTAGCGTGGCCGAGCGATGAGCAGTTCTTC	CASSSGLAWPSDEQFF
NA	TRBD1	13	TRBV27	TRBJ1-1	TGTGCCAGCAGTTTAAGGAGGGGACAGCAAGCTTTCTTT	CASSLRRGQQAFF
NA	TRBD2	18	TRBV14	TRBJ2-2	TGTGCCAGCAGCCAAGGCCGCAATTCGCGGGAGCACACCGGGGAGCTGTTTTTT	CASSQGRNSREHTGELFF
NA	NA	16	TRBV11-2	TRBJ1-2	TGTGCCAGCAGCTTAGGTCCGGGCAGGGCTAACTATGGCTACACCTTC	CASSLGPGRANYGYTF
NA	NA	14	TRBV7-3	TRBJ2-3	TGTGCCAGCAGCATAACTCCAGGTTACGATACGCAGTATTTT	CASSITPGYDTQYF
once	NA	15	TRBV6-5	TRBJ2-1	TGTGCCAGCAGTTACGCATCGGGACCAGCCAATGAGCAGTTCTTC	CASSYASGPANEQFF
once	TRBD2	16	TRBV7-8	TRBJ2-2	TGTGCCAGCAGCTTTCTAGCGGGATGGACCCCCGGGGAGCTGTTTTTT	CASSFLAGWTPGELFF
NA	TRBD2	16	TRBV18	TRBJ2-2	TGTGCCAGCTCACTCCCGGGACTAGCGGACACCGGGGAGCTGTTTTTT	CASSLPGLADTGELFF
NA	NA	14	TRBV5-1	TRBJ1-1	TGCGCCAGCAGCTACAGGGCTATGAACACTGAAGCTTTCTTT	CASSYRAMNTEAFF
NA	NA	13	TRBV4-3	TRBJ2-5	TGCGCCAGCAGCCAAGATCTTAGAGAGACCCAGTACTTC	CASSQDLRETQYF
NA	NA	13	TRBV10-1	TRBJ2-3	TGCGCCAGCAGTCGAATTAAGAGGGATACGCAGTATTTT	CASSRIKRDTQYF
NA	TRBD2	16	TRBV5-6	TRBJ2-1	TGTGCCAGCAGCCTACTAGCGGGAGCCACCTACAATGAGCAGTTCTTC	CASSLLAGATYNEQFF
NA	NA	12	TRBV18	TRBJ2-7	TGTGCCAGCTCACCCTACCAAGGCGAGCAGTACTTC	CASSPYQGEQYF
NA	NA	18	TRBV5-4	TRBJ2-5	TGTGCCAGCAGCCACAAATACCATACGACGGCTAGGGAAGAGACCCAGTACTTC	CASSHKYHTTAREETQYF
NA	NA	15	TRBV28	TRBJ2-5	TGTGCCAGCGATGGGGTTATGCGGGATGGGGAGACCCAGTACTTC	CASDGVMRDGETQYF
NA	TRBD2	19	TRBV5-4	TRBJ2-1	TGTGCCAGCAGCCTCCCGGGACTAGCGGGAGCGGCAAACTACAATGAGCAGTTCTTC	CASSLPGLAGAANYNEQFF
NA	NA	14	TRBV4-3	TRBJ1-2	TGCGCCAGCAGTCGACTTGTTCGTGGCTATGGCTACACCTTC	CASSRLVRGYGYTF
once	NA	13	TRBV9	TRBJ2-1	TGTGCCAGCAGCGCGAGTAGCTACAATGAGCAGTTCTTC	CASSASSYNEQFF
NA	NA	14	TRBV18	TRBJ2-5	TGTGCCAGCTCACCACGGTATAACCAAGAGACCCAGTACTTC	CASSPRYNQETQYF
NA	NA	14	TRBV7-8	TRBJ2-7	TGTGCCAGCAGCTTAGCTATAAACCTCTACGAGCAGTACTTC	CASSLAINLYEQYF
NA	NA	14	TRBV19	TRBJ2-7	TGTGCCAGTAGTATACTCGAACAAGCGGGTGAGCAGTACTTC	CASSILEQAGEQYF
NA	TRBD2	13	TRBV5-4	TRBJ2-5	TGTGCCAGCAGCCGTAGCGGGAGGGAGACCCAGTACTTC	CASSRSGRETQYF
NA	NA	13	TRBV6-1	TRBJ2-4	TGTGCCAGCAGTGAAGCGCCCGCCAACATTCAGTACTTC	CASSEAPANIQYF
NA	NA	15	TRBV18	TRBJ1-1	TGTGCCAGCTCACCGGGACAAGGGGTGAACACTGAAGCTTTCTTT	CASSPGQGVNTEAFF
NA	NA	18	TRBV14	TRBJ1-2	TGTGCCAGCACCCAAGCTAGGGCCACCCAGAGGGCTTCCTATGGCTACACCTTC	CASTQARATQRASYGYTF
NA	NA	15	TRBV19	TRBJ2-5	TGTGCCAGTAGTATTCATACGGGAAACCAAGAGACCCAGTACTTC	CASSIHTGNQETQYF
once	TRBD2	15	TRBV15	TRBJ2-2	TGTGCCACCAGCATACTAGCGCAGAACACCGGGGAGCTGTTTTTT	CATSILAQNTGELFF
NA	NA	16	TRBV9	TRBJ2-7	TGTGCCAGCAGCGCCTCCGATCTTTGGCCCTCCTACGAGCAGTACTTC	CASSASDLWPSYEQYF
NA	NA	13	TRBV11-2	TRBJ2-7	TGTGCCAGCAGCCGAGTGCAGGCCTACGAGCAGTACTTC	CASSRVQAYEQYF
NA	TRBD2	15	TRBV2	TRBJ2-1	TGTGCCAGCAGTGAATGGCTAGCGGGCTACAATGAGCAGTTCTTC	CASSEWLAGYNEQFF
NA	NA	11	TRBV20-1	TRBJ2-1	TGCAGTGCTACAGACATCGGTGAGCAGTTCTTC	CSATDIGEQFF
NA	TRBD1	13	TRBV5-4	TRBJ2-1	TGTGCCAGCTTTAGGGCAGGGGGCAAGGAGCAGTTCTTC	CASFRAGGKEQFF
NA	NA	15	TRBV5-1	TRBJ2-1	TGCGCCAGCAGCTCGGGATTTTCCCTCTCCAATGAGCAGTTCTTC	CASSSGFSLSNEQFF
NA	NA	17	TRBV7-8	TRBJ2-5	TGTGCCAGCAGCCATGTCAAGGGGGAAGGAGTGAGGGAGACCCAGTACTTC	CASSHVKGEGVRETQYF